The 29 T cell receptor beta chains in this list originate from one sample, sequenced in a study of blood T cell repertoires in COVID-19. TCRdb's table, derived via immunoSEQ multiplex PCR, lists solely in-frame clones and lacks some. The profile shows roughly 200,000 clones, roughly 84% of them singletons. The material sequenced was peripheral blood. The receptors were sampled from a person aged 65 to 85 with COVID-19, enrolled during active disease.

In DNA form, the CDR3 reads TGCGCCAGCGCTGCTAGCGGGCTCTCCTACAATGAGCAGTTCTTC. This sequence encodes CASAASGLSYNEQFF. The V and J genes are TRBV5-1 and TRBJ2-1; TRBD2 agrees at 8 bases. The CDR3 has 15 amino acids. Unmatched junction bases numbered 6, after V lost 7 bases and J lost 0 bases. Germline lookup yields CDR1 SGHRS and CDR2 YFSETQ.

The J gene is TRBJ2-1, the V gene TRBV19, with a weak D call TRBD2 (6 bases). The V and J ends lost 6 bases and 1 base respectively, with 13 bases between them. The CDR3 runs 15 residues. Germline lookup yields CDR1 LNHDA and CDR2 SQIVND (reference sequence). CDR3 nucleotides: TGTGCCAGTAGCCTGGGGGGTGCTTCCTACAATGAGCAGTTCTTC. Protein product: CASSLGGASYNEQFF.

This chain connects TRBV19 to TRBJ2-3, with 8 bases lining up with TRBD1. This CDR3 has 17 amino acids. Germline CDR1 is LNHDA and CDR2 is SQIVND (reference sequence). The V gene end was trimmed by 5 bases and the J gene end by 7 bases; junction bases not matched to a gene: 17. The CDR3 spells CASSRSTAGQVLYTQYF. In nucleotides, the CDR3 is TGTGCCAGTAGTCGATCCACCGCGGGACAGGTGCTGTATACGCAGTATTTT.

As DNA, the CDR3 is TGTGCCAGCAGCATAGGACAGGACACCGGGGAGCTGTTTTTT. This codes for CASSIGQDTGELFF. The V call is TRBV7-3, the J call TRBJ2-2; TRBD1 aligns across 7 bases. This CDR3 is 14 amino acids long. The V segment lost 5 bases and the J segment 3 bases; nucleotides outside the gene matches: 3. The germline CDR1 and CDR2 sequences are SGHTA and FQGTGA.

V and J are TRBV6-5 and TRBJ2-3, with 8 bases fitting TRBD2. Germline V CDR1 and CDR2: MNHEY, SVGAGI. This CDR3 contains 16 residues. The trim removed 0 bases at V and 3 bases at J, leaving 5 bases unmatched. CDR3 DNA: TGTGCCAGCAGTTACTCGTTCAGCGGGAGTACAGATACGCAGTATTTT. This sequence encodes CASSYSFSGSTDTQYF.

The V gene is TRBV14, the J gene TRBJ2-3; D perhaps matches TRBD2 (6 bases). CDR3 length: 21 amino acids. V was pared by 2 bases and J by 2 bases, with 29 bases between. Germline loops: CDR1 SGHDN, CDR2 FVKESK. The CDR3: CASSQPKIDFTSPVFTDTQYF. CDR3 sequence (DNA): TGTGCCAGCAGCCAACCCAAAATAGACTTCACTAGCCCAGTGTTCACAGATACGCAGTATTTT.

V is TRBV2 and J is TRBJ2-1, with 10 positions matching TRBD2. V lost 4 bases, J lost 15 bases, and 12 bases stayed unmatched. This CDR3 is built from 14 residues. Germline CDR1 and CDR2: SNHLY and FYNNEI. The CDR3 is CASSVVSGRADLFF. The DNA of the CDR3 is TGTGCCAGCAGTGTTGTCAGCGGGAGGGCCGATCTGTTCTTC.

V usage is TRBV3-1 (or the pseudogene TRBV3-2) and J usage is TRBJ1-2; D possibly corresponds to TRBD1 (5 bases). The CDR3 runs to 13 residues. Trimming pared 2 bases from V and 6 bases from J, leaving 10 bases between. Germline lookup yields CDR1 LGHDT and CDR2 YNNKEL (reference sequence). The CDR3 DNA is TGTGCCAGCAGCCAACAGGGTCCCAATGGCTACACCTTC. It encodes CASSQQGPNGYTF.

This chain connects TRBV28 to TRBJ1-2; TRBD1 aligns across 8 bases. The germline V gene has CDR1 MDHEN and CDR2 SYDVKM. Losses at the gene ends were 7 bases for V and 7 bases for J; bases not matched to a gene: 8. This CDR3 has 13 amino acids. The CDR3 bases are TGTGCCAGCAAGCGCGCGGGGACAGGTGGCTACACCTTC. Translation gives CASKRAGTGGYTF.

V gene TRBV3-1 (or the pseudogene TRBV3-2) combines with J gene TRBJ1-5; the D gene is possibly TRBD1 (5 bases). This CDR3 has 18 residues. V lost 4 bases to trimming and J lost 0 bases, with 19 bases between them. Germline V CDR1 and CDR2: LGHDT, YNNKEL (reference sequence). The CDR3, as DNA: TGTGCCAGCAGCCTAAAGACGTCGACAGCCTATAGCAATCAGCCCCAGCATTTT. Translation gives CASSLKTSTAYSNQPQHF.

The rearrangement joins TRBV27 to TRBJ2-7; 8 bases are a match to TRBD2. CDR3 size: 15 residues. Germline V gene sequence: CDR1 MNHEY, CDR2 SMNVEV (reference sequence). V lost 2 bases to trimming and J lost 4 bases; unmatched junction nucleotides: 7. The CDR3: CASSLAGGSLYEQYF. As DNA, the CDR3 is TGTGCCAGCAGTTTAGCGGGAGGTTCCCTTTACGAGCAGTACTTC.

This clone has just one count. The rearrangement joins TRBV5-4 to TRBJ2-5; TRBD2 agrees at 8 bases. This CDR3 region has 16 residues. J gave up 5 bases and V 0 bases, and 9 bases lay outside the gene matches. The germline gives CDR1 SGHNT, CDR2 YYREEE (reference sequence). This CDR3 is CASSLGSGGARETQYF. In nucleotides, the CDR3 is TGTGCCAGCAGCTTGGGCTCCGGGGGGGCCCGTGAGACCCAGTACTTC.

This clone came up many times. The chain couples TRBV5-1 to TRBJ2-2; no clear D gene. CDR3 length equals 15 residues. Trimming pared 0 bases from V and 4 bases from J, leaving 10 bases between. Germline V gene lookup returns CDR1 SGHRS and CDR2 YFSETQ. Here the CDR3 reads CASSLAEFGTGELFF. In nucleotides, the CDR3 is TGCGCCAGCAGCTTGGCGGAGTTCGGCACCGGGGAGCTGTTTTTT.

The chain recombines TRBV18 with TRBJ2-1, with D tentatively TRBD1 (6 bases). The germline V and J ends were trimmed by 0 bases and 2 bases, with 11 bases remaining between them. Germline assignment: CDR1 KGHSH and CDR2 LQKENI. This CDR3 comprises 16 residues. The CDR3 DNA follows: TGTGCCAGCTCACCACCTACAGGGTTCGCCTACAATGAGCAGTTCTTC. Protein product: CASSPPTGFAYNEQFF.

This chain connects TRBV11-3 to TRBJ2-1; 11 bases line up with TRBD2. Per germline, CDR1 SGHNT and CDR2 YENEEA. This CDR3 contains 18 residues. Trimming at V came to 0 bases and at J to 9 bases, leaving 13 bases not matched to a gene. The CDR3 DNA follows: TGTGCCAGCAGCTTAGAATGTAGCGGGAGGGCCGTATTTTGTGAGCAGTTCTTC. It specifies CASSLECSGRAVFCEQFF.

The chain combines TRBV29-1 with TRBJ1-1; 10 nucleotides line up with TRBD1. The ends lost 7 bases at V and 0 bases at J; junction bases unmatched: 14. The CDR3 runs to 17 residues. Germline V gene lookup returns CDR1 SQVTM and CDR2 ANQGSEA. The CDR3 nucleotides read TGCAGCGGGACGACCGGGACAGGGGTTGGAGTGAACACTGAAGCTTTCTTT. This gives the protein CSGTTGTGVGVNTEAFF.

The chain is built from TRBV19 and TRBJ1-1, with 12 bases lining up with TRBD1. J was trimmed by 4 bases and V by 4 bases; bases with no gene match: 7. This CDR3 region has 16 residues. Germline V gene lookup returns CDR1 LNHDA and CDR2 SQIVND (reference sequence). CDR3 nucleotide sequence: TGTGCCAGTAGTAAGCTACGGGACAGGGGGCTCACTGAAGCTTTCTTT. It specifies CASSKLRDRGLTEAFF.

Here the CDR3 reads CATGQDNQPQHF. The DNA for the CDR3 is TGTGCCACAGGACAGGACAATCAGCCCCAGCATTTT. The chain uses TRBV2 and TRBJ1-5; 7 positions match TRBD1. Trimming removed 10 bases from V and 3 bases from J; junction bases left unmatched: 3. The germline gives CDR1 SNHLY, CDR2 FYNNEI. The CDR3 has 12 residues.

This clone has just a few counts. The chain couples TRBV29-1 to TRBJ2-2, with 7 nucleotides matching TRBD2. V was clipped by 6 bases and J by 2 bases; unmatched bases: 6. Per the germline V gene, CDR1 is SQVTM and CDR2 is ANQGSEA. This CDR3 region has 14 residues. The CDR3 coding sequence is TGCAGCGTATGGGGGGGAGTCAACACCGGGGAGCTGTTTTTT. Amino acid sequence: CSVWGGVNTGELFF.

The chain couples TRBV27 to TRBJ2-7; TRBD1 might be the D (6 bases). Trimming removed 6 bases at V and 3 bases at J, with 18 bases between. The germline V gene has CDR1 MNHEY and CDR2 SMNVEV (reference sequence). The CDR3 has 15 amino acids. DNA of the CDR3: TGTGCCAGCAGAATCACCCCCGGACAGAGCTACGAGCAGTACTTC. Translation gives CASRITPGQSYEQYF.

V usage is TRBV7-2 and J usage is TRBJ1-5; a weak D match, TRBD1 (6 bases). Per germline, CDR1 SGHTA and CDR2 FQGNSA. This CDR3 comprises 15 residues. Trimming took off 1 base at V and 5 bases at J, with 12 bases between the two ends. The CDR3 nucleotides are TGTGCCAGCAGCTTAGTTTGGGACACTCATCAGCCCCAGCATTTT. This codes for CASSLVWDTHQPQHF.

This chain uses TRBV6-2 or TRBV6-3 with TRBJ2-7; perhaps TRBD1 as D (6 bases). Germline loops: CDR1 MNHEY, CDR2 SVGEGT. Trimming shortened V by 6 bases and J by 8 bases, and 11 bases separated the two germline ends. The CDR3 contains 11 residues. The CDR3 is CASSPGHKQYF. The CDR3 DNA reads TGTGCCAGCAGCCCGGGACACAAGCAGTACTTC.

The chain combines TRBV5-6 with TRBJ1-5, with no clear D. The germline CDR1 and CDR2 sequences are SGHDT and YYEEEE. The V and J ends lost 1 base and 2 bases respectively, with 7 bases between them. CDR3 length: 14 residues. The CDR3 protein is CASSLLAGNQPQHF. CDR3 nucleotides: TGTGCCAGCAGCTTGTTGGCGGGCAATCAGCCCCAGCATTTT.

The V gene is TRBV3-1 (or the pseudogene TRBV3-2), the J gene TRBJ1-6; TRBD1 agrees at 7 bases. CDR1 LGHDT and CDR2 YNNKEL come from the germline V gene (reference sequence). After removal of 3 bases from V and 7 bases from J, the junction contained 6 bases not matched to a gene. The CDR3 runs 15 residues. Written as DNA, the CDR3 is TGTGCCAGCAGCCATTGGGGACAGCCAAATTCACCCCTCCACTTT. Encoded protein: CASSHWGQPNSPLHF.

The rearrangement links TRBV5-4 to TRBJ2-7; the D gene is possibly TRBD2 (5 bases). From germline, CDR1 is SGHNT and CDR2 YYREEE (reference sequence). The V end lost 3 bases, the J end lost 1 base, and 14 bases lay between the germline ends. This CDR3 has 15 residues. CDR3 in DNA: TGTGCCAGCAGCTCCCCAGCGGATTCTTCCTACGAGCAGTACTTC. This gives the protein CASSSPADSSYEQYF.

The V gene is TRBV21-1, the J gene TRBJ2-4; the D call in the table, TRBD2, was not verified against the DNA. TRBV21-1 is a pseudogene locus. This CDR3 has 22 amino acids. DNA of the CDR3: TGTGCCAGCAGCAGCCCAAAAGTCCCACTAGCGGGGTACTCCGGGGCCAAAAACATTCAGTACTTC. Its translation is CASSSPKVPLAGYSGAKNIQYF.

This clone showed up just a few times. The V gene is TRBV7-6, the J gene TRBJ1-1; possible D gene TRBD1, 6 bases. The CDR3 length is 18 residues. V lost 1 base to trimming and J lost 3 bases, with 21 bases between them. The germline gives CDR1 SGHVS, CDR2 FNYEAQ. The CDR3 region is CASSLEGGDLRLDTEAFF. The CDR3 region has the DNA TGTGCCAGCAGCTTAGAAGGGGGAGACCTTAGACTGGACACTGAAGCTTTCTTT.

The CDR3 region has the DNA TGTGCCAGCAGTCCCGGTACCTCCTATAATTCACCCCTCCACTTT. Translating gives CASSPGTSYNSPLHF. This chain joins TRBV6-5 and TRBJ1-6; no clear D. The V end lost 5 bases, the J end lost 0 bases, and 8 bases lay between the germline ends. CDR3 length: 15 residues. Germline values: CDR1 MNHEY, CDR2 SVGAGI.

The chain couples TRBV7-8 to TRBJ2-1, with 8 bases matching TRBD2. Germline-derived CDR1 and CDR2 are SGHVS and FQNEAQ. This CDR3 contains 16 residues. V lost 6 bases and J lost 10; bases outside the gene matches: 17. In nucleotides, the CDR3 is TGTGCCAGCAGACGGTCGGGGAGCGGGGGCGCTCGGGAGCAGTTCTTC. Translated, it gives CASRRSGSGGAREQFF. Filled out from reference TRBV7-8 and TRBJ2-1, the complete variable domain reads GAGVSQSPRYKVAKRGQDVALRCDPISGHVSLFWYQQALGQGPEFLTYFQNEAQLDKSGLPSDRFFAERPEGSVSTLKIQRTQQEDSAVYLCASRRSGSGGAREQFFGPGTRLTVL.